These 13 T cell receptor beta chains originate from one sample sequenced in a study of human T cells and chemical hapten exposure. This sample's time point: patch test 2, 6 weeks after DPC sensitization. As to treatment: therapeutic diphenylcyclopropenone sensitization with weekly scalp DPC. TCRdb re-called the RACE reads with MiXCR, one entry per CDR3 protein. The sample holds roughly 140,000 distinct CDR3 sequences; 12% are singletons and the top ten take 1.4%. The sequencing here drew on whole blood, taken in connection with sensitization to the hapten diphenylcyclopropenone (DPC). The receptor set was obtained from a woman between 45 and 60 years old with alopecia areata. Some clones in this sample may be carry-over from other donors' samples.

This clonotype was counted many times. CDR3 in DNA: TGTGCCAGCAGCTCGGGACAGGGGGCGACCGGGGAGCTGTTTTTT. The encoded protein is CASSSGQGATGELFF. The rearrangement links TRBV11-3 to TRBJ2-2; 12 bases line up with TRBD1. The V gene end was trimmed by 4 bases and the J gene end by 5 bases; junction bases not matched to a gene: 2. The V gene's germline CDR1 is SGHNT and CDR2 YENEEA. The CDR3 totals 15 residues.

This clonotype was seen a few times. This chain joins TRBV5-1 and TRBJ2-5, with 7 bases identical to TRBD1. CDR1 and CDR2 (germline): SGHRS, YFSETQ. V lost 4 bases, J lost 5 bases, and 8 bases stayed unmatched. The CDR3 is 14 amino acids. Here the CDR3 DNA reads TGCGCCAGCAGCCCCTTAACAGGGGACGAGACCCAGTACTTC. It is translated as CASSPLTGDETQYF.

The chain links TRBV27 to TRBJ1-1; no clear D. CDR3 length: 14 residues. Trimming took off 6 bases at V and 1 base at J, with 12 bases between the two ends. The germline V gene encodes CDR1 MNHEY and CDR2 SMNVEV (reference sequence). The CDR3 loop is CASRPPAANTEAFF. The DNA for the CDR3 is TGTGCCAGCAGACCCCCTGCAGCGAACACTGAAGCTTTCTTT.

The V and J genes are TRBV27 and TRBJ1-1; no reliable D call. Trimming took off 1 base at V and 1 base at J, with 10 bases between the two ends. The germline V gene has CDR1 MNHEY and CDR2 SMNVEV (reference sequence). The CDR3 has 15 amino acids. For the CDR3, the DNA is TGTGCCAGCAGTTTATGGAGTGTGGGGAACACTGAAGCTTTCTTT. Translated: CASSLWSVGNTEAFF.

This clonotype has only a few counts. V gene TRBV19 combines with J gene TRBJ1-5, with D possibly TRBD1 on 5 matching bases. The germline V gene encodes CDR1 LNHDA and CDR2 SQIVND (reference sequence). V gave up 0 bases and J gave up 2 bases, with 14 bases separating them. CDR3 length: 17 residues. The CDR3 bases are TGTGCCAGTAGTATAGATTGGGGGGGGAGTGGCAATCAGCCCCAGCATTTT. Its protein is CASSIDWGGSGNQPQHF.

This clonotype was detected ten times or more. This chain connects TRBV29-1 to TRBJ2-3; D gene uncertain. Germline CDR1 reads SQVTM; CDR2 reads ANQGSEA. This CDR3 has 12 amino acids. Trimming cost V 5 bases and J 2 bases, with 8 bases left between them. CDR3 DNA sequence: TGCAGCGTTATCCAGCACACAGATACGCAGTATTTT. Translation: CSVIQHTDTQYF.

The chain couples TRBV7-2 to TRBJ2-1; 12 bases fit TRBD2. The V and J ends lost 5 bases and 9 bases, in that order; junction bases with no gene match: 5. Germline CDR1 is SGHTA and CDR2 is FQGNSA. The CDR3 is 14 amino acids. In DNA, the CDR3 is TGTGCCAGCAGCCATGGACTAGCGGGGACTGAGCAGTTCTTC. Protein product: CASSHGLAGTEQFF.

The chain couples TRBV19 to TRBJ1-4; TRBD1 matches at 8 bases. The germline V gene encodes CDR1 LNHDA and CDR2 SQIVND (reference sequence). The trim removed 9 bases at V and 8 bases at J, leaving 8 bases unmatched. This CDR3 comprises 13 residues. CDR3 amino acids: CASKTGEGEKLFF. CDR3 nucleotide sequence: TGTGCCAGCAAGACAGGGGAGGGGGAAAAACTGTTTTTT.

V and J are TRBV5-1 and TRBJ2-1, with a possible D match to TRBD2 (6 bases). Germline CDR1 reads SGHRS; CDR2 reads YFSETQ. Trimming pared 0 bases from V and 6 bases from J, leaving 13 bases between. The CDR3 totals 15 residues. The CDR3 is CASSLDGGGSNEQFF. CDR3 bases: TGCGCCAGCAGCTTGGATGGGGGAGGATCCAATGAGCAGTTCTTC. Full variable domain (outside the CDR3, taken from reference TRBV5-1 and TRBJ2-1): KAGVTQTPRYLIKTRGQQVTLSCSPISGHRSVSWYQQTPGQGLQFLFEYFSETQRNKGNFPGRFSGRQFSNSRSEMNVSTLELGDSALYLCASSLDGGGSNEQFFGPGTRLTVL.

This clonotype was counted between two and nine times. This rearrangement joins TRBV25-1 to TRBJ2-7, with TRBD1 matching 7 bases. V shed 5 bases and J 4 bases; nucleotides not matched to a gene: 5. There are 13 residues in the CDR3. CDR1 is MGHDK and CDR2 is SYGVNS in the germline V gene. DNA for the CDR3: TGTGCCAGCAGTCGGACAGGTCATTACGAGCAGTACTTC. Protein sequence: CASSRTGHYEQYF.

There are many counts of this clonotype. J is TRBJ2-5 and V is TRBV7-6, with D possibly matching TRBD2 (5 bases). V lost 4 bases, J lost 2 bases, and 8 bases lay in between. The germline CDR1 and CDR2 sequences are SGHVS and FNYEAQ. The CDR3 has 13 amino acids. CDR3 protein: CASSSSPQETQYF. CDR3 DNA sequence: TGTGCCAGCAGCTCTAGCCCTCAAGAGACCCAGTACTTC.

This clonotype showed up just a few times. The V and J genes are TRBV11-2 and TRBJ2-7; D possibly corresponds to TRBD1 (5 bases). V was cut by 1 base and J by 5 bases, with 15 bases left in between. The CDR3 sequence is 15 residues long. Germline loops: CDR1 SGHAT, CDR2 FQNNGV. This CDR3 reads CASSLVAQGPHEQYF. CDR3 nucleotides: TGTGCCAGCAGCTTAGTCGCCCAGGGCCCCCACGAGCAGTACTTC.

This clonotype has just a few counts. CDR3 DNA: TGTGCCAGCAGCTTAGATCCCCCCGGGCCCTTCGATAACCGGGAGGGCTACGAGCAGTACTTC. Amino acids: CASSLDPPGPFDNREGYEQYF. The rearrangement uses TRBV7-6 and TRBJ2-7; TRBD2 matches at 8 bases. V was clipped by 1 base and J by 3 bases; unmatched bases: 23. This CDR3 spans 21 amino acids. Germline V gene sequence: CDR1 SGHVS, CDR2 FNYEAQ. The full variable domain, in which reference TRBV7-6 and TRBJ2-7 provide the parts outside the CDR3, is GAGVSQSPRYKVTKRGQDVALRCDPISGHVSLYWYRQALGQGPEFLTYFNYEAQQDKSGLPNDRFSAERPEGSISTLTIQRTEQRDSAMYRCASSLDPPGPFDNREGYEQYFGPGTRLTVT.